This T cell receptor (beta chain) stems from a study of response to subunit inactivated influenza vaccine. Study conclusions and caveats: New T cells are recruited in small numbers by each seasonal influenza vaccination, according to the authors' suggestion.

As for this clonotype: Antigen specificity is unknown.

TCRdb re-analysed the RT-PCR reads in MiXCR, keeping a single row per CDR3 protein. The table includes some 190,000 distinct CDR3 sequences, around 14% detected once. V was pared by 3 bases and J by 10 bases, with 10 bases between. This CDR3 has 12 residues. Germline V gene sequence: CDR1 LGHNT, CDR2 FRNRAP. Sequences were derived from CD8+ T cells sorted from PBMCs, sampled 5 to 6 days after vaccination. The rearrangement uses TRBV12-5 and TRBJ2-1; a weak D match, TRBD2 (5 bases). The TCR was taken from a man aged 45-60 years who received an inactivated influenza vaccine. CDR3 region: CASGFTPGEQFF. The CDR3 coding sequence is TGTGCTAGTGGTTTTACCCCGGGGGAGCAGTTCTTC.